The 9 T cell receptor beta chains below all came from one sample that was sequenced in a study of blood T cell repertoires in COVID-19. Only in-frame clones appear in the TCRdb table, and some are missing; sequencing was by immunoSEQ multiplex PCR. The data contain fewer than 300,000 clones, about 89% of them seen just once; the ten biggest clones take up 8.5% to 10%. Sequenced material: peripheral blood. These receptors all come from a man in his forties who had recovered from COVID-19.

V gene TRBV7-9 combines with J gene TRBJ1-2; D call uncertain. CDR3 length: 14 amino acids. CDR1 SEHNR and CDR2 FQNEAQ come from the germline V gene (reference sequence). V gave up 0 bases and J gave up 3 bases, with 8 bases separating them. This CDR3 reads CASSLALEYYGYTF. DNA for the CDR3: TGTGCCAGCAGCTTAGCGTTGGAGTACTATGGCTACACCTTC. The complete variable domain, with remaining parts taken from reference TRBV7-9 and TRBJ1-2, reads DTGVSQNPRHKITKRGQNVTFRCDPISEHNRLYWYRQTLGQGPEFLTYFQNEAQLEKSRLLSDRFSAERPKGSFSTLEIQRTEQGDSAMYLCASSLALEYYGYTFGSGTRLTVV.

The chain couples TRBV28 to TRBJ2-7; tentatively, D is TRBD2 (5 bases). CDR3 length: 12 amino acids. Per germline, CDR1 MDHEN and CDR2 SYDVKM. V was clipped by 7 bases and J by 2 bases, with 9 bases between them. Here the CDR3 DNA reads TGTGCCAGCACTATCGGGGCCTACGAGCAGTACTTC. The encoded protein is CASTIGAYEQYF.

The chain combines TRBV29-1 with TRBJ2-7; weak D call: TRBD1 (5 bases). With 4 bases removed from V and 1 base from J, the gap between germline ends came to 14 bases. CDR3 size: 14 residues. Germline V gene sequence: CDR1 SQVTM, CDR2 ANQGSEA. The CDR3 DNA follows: TGCAGCGTTGGTAGGGGTAGTCCTTCCTACGAGCAGTACTTC. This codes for CSVGRGSPSYEQYF.

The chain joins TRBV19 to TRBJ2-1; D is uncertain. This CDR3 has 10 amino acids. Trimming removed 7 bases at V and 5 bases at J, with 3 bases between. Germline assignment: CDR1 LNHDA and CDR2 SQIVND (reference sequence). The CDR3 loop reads CASIDNEQFF. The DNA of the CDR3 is TGTGCCAGTATCGACAATGAGCAGTTCTTC.

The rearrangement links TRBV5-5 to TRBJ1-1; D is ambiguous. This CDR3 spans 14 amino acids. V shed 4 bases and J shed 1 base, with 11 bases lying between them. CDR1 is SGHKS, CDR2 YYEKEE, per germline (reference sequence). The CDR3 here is CASSHGNPNTEAFF. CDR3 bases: TGTGCCAGCAGCCACGGGAACCCGAACACTGAAGCTTTCTTT.

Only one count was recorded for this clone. The DNA for the CDR3 is TGTGCCAGCAGCCCAATACAGGGGGCGCTTCGAGGAAACACCATATATTTT. This gives the protein CASSPIQGALRGNTIYF. The chain employs TRBV11-2 and TRBJ1-3, with 9 bases matching TRBD1. V lost 5 bases and J lost 4; bases outside the gene matches: 12. Germline V CDR1 and CDR2: SGHAT, FQNNGV. The CDR3 length is 17 residues.

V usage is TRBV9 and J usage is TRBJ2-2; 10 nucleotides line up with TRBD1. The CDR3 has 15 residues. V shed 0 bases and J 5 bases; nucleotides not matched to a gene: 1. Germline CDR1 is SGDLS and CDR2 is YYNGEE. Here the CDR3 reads CASSVGGQGTGELFF. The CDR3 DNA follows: TGTGCCAGCAGCGTAGGGGGACAGGGGACCGGGGAGCTGTTTTTT.

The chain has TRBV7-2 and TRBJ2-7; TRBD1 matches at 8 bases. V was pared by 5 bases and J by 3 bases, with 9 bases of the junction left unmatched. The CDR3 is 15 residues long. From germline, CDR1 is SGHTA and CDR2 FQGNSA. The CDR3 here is CASSQGDRTLYEQYF. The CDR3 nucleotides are TGTGCCAGCAGCCAGGGGGACAGGACCCTCTACGAGCAGTACTTC.

DNA for the CDR3: TGTGCCAGCAGCCTAAGAGGGACAGCCACTGAAGCTTTCTTT. This codes for CASSLRGTATEAFF. The V call is TRBV6-2 or TRBV6-3, the J call TRBJ1-1; 7 positions agree with TRBD1. The ends lost 6 bases at V and 4 bases at J; junction bases unmatched: 8. Germline V lookup: CDR1 MNHEY, CDR2 SVGEGT. This CDR3 is 14 amino acids long.